This T cell receptor beta chain was sequenced for a study of PD-1 blockade in mismatch repair-deficient tumors (dated by TCRdb to 2015 to 2018). For the study in its entirety: Between late 2013 and 2016, 75 to 95 consecutive patients with about a dozen mismatch repair-deficient cancer types, all previously treated and progressing, were enrolled in the trial. Tumor-associated T cell clones in the peripheral blood of patients responding to PD-1 blockade were tracked using deep sequencing of TCR CDR3 regions. The paper's findings and limits, for the study overall: Clones residing in the tumor, which were often undetectable in blood before treatment, expanded quickly after pembrolizumab and then contracted, generally before radiologic responses.

Preparation of the library involved the immunoSEQ multiplex PCR assay. Here the immuneACCESS table is served through TCRdb, limited to in-frame sequences with V and J called. Missing clones are a known gap in these copies; in checked studies unresolved V genes cover under half, and the rest lacks a known reason. A total of some 49,000 clones appear in this sample, 77% of them only once. More than 3% of the sample rests with the top ten. In this sample, this clone turned up a few times. There is no known antigen for this receptor. The record has no base qualities; no much larger clone is one base away. Taken with the paper, the label for time point translates to: peripheral blood before pembrolizumab. For every enrolled patient, mismatch repair deficiency was confirmed by either polymerase chain reaction or immunohistochemistry. TCR sequencing was performed for a few patients who responded to pembrolizumab therapy. The phase II trial prospectively evaluated PD-1 blockade with pembrolizumab in advanced mismatch repair-deficient cancers, independent of tissue of origin. Peripheral blood T cell samples were gathered serially, both before PD-1 blockade started and at multiple time points afterward. Blood sampling times were expressed in weeks after the first pembrolizumab dose.

The CDR3 runs 14 residues from the cysteine to the phenylalanine. The retained sequence is limited to the CDR3, 42 bases, with the frame set at the first base. The germline V gene gives CDR1 as MDHEN and CDR2 as SYDVKM. Germline trimming: 6 bases from V, 7 bases from J; junction bases outside gene matches: 9. In this chain, TRBV28 is recombined with TRBJ1-5; the central 7 bases match TRBD1. Material: PBMCs, obtained before pembrolizumab treatment. The sequence came from an adult with mismatch repair-deficient cancer. The bases read TGTGCCAGCAGGCGACAGGGTTTAAGACAGCCCCAGCATTTT. Translated, it reads CASRRQGLRQPQHF.